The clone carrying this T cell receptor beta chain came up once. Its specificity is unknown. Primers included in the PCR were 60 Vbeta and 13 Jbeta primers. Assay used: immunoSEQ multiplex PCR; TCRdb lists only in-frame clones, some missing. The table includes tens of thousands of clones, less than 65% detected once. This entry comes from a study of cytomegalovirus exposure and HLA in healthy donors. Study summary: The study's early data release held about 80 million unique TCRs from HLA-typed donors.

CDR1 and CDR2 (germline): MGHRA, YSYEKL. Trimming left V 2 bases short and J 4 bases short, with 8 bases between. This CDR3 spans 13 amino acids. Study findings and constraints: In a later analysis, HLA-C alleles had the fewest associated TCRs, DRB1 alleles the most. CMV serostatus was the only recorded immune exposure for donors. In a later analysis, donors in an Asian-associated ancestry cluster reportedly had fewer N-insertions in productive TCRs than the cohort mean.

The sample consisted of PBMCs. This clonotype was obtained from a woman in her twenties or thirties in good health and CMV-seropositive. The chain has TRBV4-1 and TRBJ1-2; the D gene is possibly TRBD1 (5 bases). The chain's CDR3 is CASSQRDSYGYTF. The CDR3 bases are TGCGCCAGCAGCCAAAGGGACTCCTATGGCTACACCTTC.